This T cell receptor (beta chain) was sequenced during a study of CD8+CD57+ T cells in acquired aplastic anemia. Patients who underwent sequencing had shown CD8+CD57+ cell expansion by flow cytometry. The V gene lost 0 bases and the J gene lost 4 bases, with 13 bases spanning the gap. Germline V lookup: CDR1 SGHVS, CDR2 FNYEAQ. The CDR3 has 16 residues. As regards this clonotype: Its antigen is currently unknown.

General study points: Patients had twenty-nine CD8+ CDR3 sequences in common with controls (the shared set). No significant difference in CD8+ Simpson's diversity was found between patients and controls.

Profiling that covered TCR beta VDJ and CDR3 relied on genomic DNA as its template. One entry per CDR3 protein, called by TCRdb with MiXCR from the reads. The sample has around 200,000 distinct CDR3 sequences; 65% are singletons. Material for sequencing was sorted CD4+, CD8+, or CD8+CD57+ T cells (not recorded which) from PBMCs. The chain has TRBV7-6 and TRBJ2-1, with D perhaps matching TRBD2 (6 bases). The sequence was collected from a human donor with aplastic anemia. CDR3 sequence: CASSLALGSGYNEQFF. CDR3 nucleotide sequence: TGTGCCAGCAGCTTAGCGCTGGGTAGCGGTTACAATGAGCAGTTCTTC.